These T cell receptor beta chains were read from a single sample in a study of cytomegalovirus exposure and HLA in healthy donors. TCRdb's table, derived via immunoSEQ multiplex PCR, lists solely in-frame clones and lacks some. Of about 200,000 clones in the sample, 70% to 90% were seen once. The sample was PBMCs. The receptors originated from a woman aged 45-65 years in good health and CMV-seronegative. CDR3s include the opening cysteine and the closing phenylalanine or tryptophan. A D gene is named only where the DNA matches it firmly.

V: TRBV28; J: TRBJ1-2; D: NA; CDR3: CASSTRIDGYTF
V: TRBV18; J: TRBJ2-2; D: NA; CDR3: CASSWDLNTGELFF
V: TRBV5-1; J: TRBJ2-3; D: NA; CDR3: CASSFGGTTDTQYF
V: TRBV18; J: TRBJ2-7; D: NA; CDR3: CASSPYQFGEQYF
V: TRBV4-3; J: TRBJ2-7; D: TRBD2; CDR3: CASTPQREASIYEQYF
V: TRBV28; J: TRBJ2-7; D: TRBD2; CDR3: CASTRGGRGYEQYF
V: TRBV6-5; J: TRBJ2-7; D: NA; CDR3: CASSEEVLAYEQYF
V: TRBV7-9; J: TRBJ2-1; D: TRBD1; CDR3: CASSLAGQGAGEQFF
V: TRBV5-1; J: TRBJ1-1; D: NA; CDR3: CASSLVQGTNTEAFF
V: TRBV29-1; J: TRBJ2-7; D: TRBD1; CDR3: CSVGDRGFTEQYF
V: TRBV18; J: TRBJ2-4; D: NA; CDR3: CASSREGVRGNIQYF
V: TRBV4-3; J: TRBJ2-7; D: NA; CDR3: CASSQGLPSFGQYF
V: TRBV18; J: TRBJ1-1; D: NA; CDR3: CASSRWTAGGNTEAFF
V: TRBV30; J: TRBJ2-2; D: NA; CDR3: CAWSVRTWGDTGELFF
V: TRBV5-1; J: TRBJ1-4; D: NA; CDR3: CASSPRGDPNEKLFF
V: TRBV6-5; J: TRBJ1-2; D: NA; CDR3: CASSVTGDYGYTF
V: TRBV19; J: TRBJ2-1; D: TRBD2; CDR3: CASSLTSGRVSYNEQFF
V: TRBV30; J: TRBJ1-1; D: NA; CDR3: CAWGFGGLAEAFF
V: TRBV7-9; J: TRBJ1-3; D: NA; CDR3: CASSLSISGNTIYF
V: TRBV5-1; J: TRBJ1-4; D: NA; CDR3: CASSPPTGTNEKLFF
V: TRBV6-6; J: TRBJ1-4; D: TRBD1; CDR3: CASKDRENNEKLFF
V: TRBV28; J: TRBJ2-7; D: NA; CDR3: CASSDAGVTYEQYF
V: TRBV10-3; J: TRBJ2-7; D: TRBD1; CDR3: CAISQGQATYEQYF
V: TRBV30; J: TRBJ2-7; D: TRBD1; CDR3: CAWATGSEQYF
V: TRBV11-2; J: TRBJ1-2; D: TRBD1; CDR3: CASSRLQGAYSGYTF
V: TRBV28; J: TRBJ2-7; D: TRBD2; CDR3: CASSRDSGNKYEQYF
V: TRBV29-1; J: TRBJ2-3; D: NA; CDR3: CSVEDLTRTDTQYF
V: TRBV28; J: TRBJ2-3; D: NA; CDR3: CASSPLRASTDTQYF
V: TRBV6-5; J: TRBJ2-7; D: NA; CDR3: CASSYGGRHEQYF
V: TRBV11-2; J: TRBJ2-5; D: NA; CDR3: CASRQSDIFTQYF
V: TRBV30; J: TRBJ1-3; D: NA; CDR3: CAWSRTVSGSTIYF
V: TRBV5-4; J: TRBJ2-5; D: TRBD2; CDR3: CASSLALLADSETQYF
V: TRBV7-6; J: TRBJ2-1; D: TRBD2; CDR3: CASSLIVAGEGYEQFF
V: TRBV27; J: TRBJ2-3; D: NA; CDR3: CASSLQARDTQYF
V: TRBV28; J: TRBJ1-5; D: NA; CDR3: CASSLFLGGSNQPQHF
V: TRBV5-1; J: TRBJ2-5; D: TRBD1; CDR3: CASSLGTGGFETQYF
V: TRBV7-2; J: TRBJ2-1; D: NA; CDR3: CASSFSYNEQFF
V: TRBV20-1; J: TRBJ2-5; D: NA; CDR3: CSAKEETQYF
V: TRBV7-2; J: TRBJ2-1; D: TRBD2; CDR3: CASSLALAGGRWQFF
V: TRBV30; J: TRBJ1-2; D: TRBD1; CDR3: CAWRATGKARGYTF
V: TRBV4-1; J: TRBJ2-3; D: NA; CDR3: CASSQVLDTQYF
V: TRBV28; J: TRBJ2-1; D: NA; CDR3: CASSPPGTYYNEQFF
V: TRBV15; J: TRBJ2-5; D: NA; CDR3: CATSREGHHQETQYF
V: TRBV28; J: TRBJ1-1; D: TRBD1; CDR3: CASSPGQGYEAFF
V: TRBV27; J: TRBJ1-6; D: TRBD1; CDR3: CASSSGTGGTNSPLHF
V: TRBV18; J: TRBJ2-3; D: TRBD2; CDR3: CASSPAPRASGGDTQYF
V: TRBV4-2; J: TRBJ1-3; D: TRBD1; CDR3: CAIGDIGGAGGNTIYF
V: TRBV7-3; J: TRBJ2-3; D: NA; CDR3: CASSPSGGTDTQYF
V: TRBV5-5; J: TRBJ1-4; D: TRBD1; CDR3: CASSLGQGANEKLFF
V: TRBV5-1; J: TRBJ2-5; D: NA; CDR3: CASSLGGVQETQYF
V: TRBV29-1; J: TRBJ2-1; D: TRBD2; CDR3: CTGGGTTYNEQFF
V: TRBV21-1; J: TRBJ1-5; D: NA; CDR3: CARCIGNQPQHF
V: TRBV5-1; J: TRBJ2-2; D: TRBD1; CDR3: CASSLLGGEAGELFF
V: TRBV18; J: TRBJ2-2; D: NA; CDR3: CASSPRGTLHTGELFF
V: TRBV6-1; J: TRBJ2-3; D: NA; CDR3: CASSEEDSSTDTQYF